A selection of T cell receptor beta chains follows, all from one sample in a study of T-cell reconstitution after alpha-beta-depleted transplantation in children. TCRdb reprocessed the PCR reads with MiXCR, giving one entry per CDR3 protein. Of 250,000 to 300,000 distinct CDR3 sequences listed, 6% to 10% are singletons. This specimen consisted of peripheral blood, obtained 360 days after TCRalphabeta/CD19-depleted stem cell transplant. The receptor source for this set is a female patient aged 2 to 10 who had a stem cell transplant for Fanconi anemia, so the T cells may come from the graft donor. Both conserved end residues are part of each CDR3. A D gene is named only where the DNA matches it firmly. Clone sizes are given selectively: once, few, many, or a class where the clone is expanded.

j_gene | d_gene | abundance | v_gene | CDR3nt | CDR3aa
TRBJ2-1 | - | many | TRBV6-6 | TGTGCCAGCGTCTCAGGGCCGTACTCCTACAATGAGCAGTTCTTC | CASVSGPYSYNEQFF
TRBJ1-1 | - | many | TRBV6-5 | TGTGCCAGCAGCAAGGGAGGGACTGAAGCTTTCTTT | CASSKGGTEAFF
TRBJ2-7 | - | many | TRBV20-1 | TGCAGTGCTAGGTTTCTCTACGAGCAGTACTTC | CSARFLYEQYF
TRBJ2-5 | TRBD2 | few | TRBV5-6 | TGTGCCAGCAGCCGGGGACTAGCAGAGACCCAGTACTTC | CASSRGLAETQYF
TRBJ2-1 | - | many | TRBV3-1 | TGTGCCAGCAGCCACAGACAGCTCGATGGAAATGAGCAGTTCTTC | CASSHRQLDGNEQFF
TRBJ2-1 | TRBD2 | - | TRBV13 | TGTGCCAGCAGGCTCAGCGGGGGGCCGTACAATGAGCAGTTCTTC | CASRLSGGPYNEQFF
TRBJ2-1 | - | - | TRBV2 | TGTGCCAGCAGTACCCGATGGACAGCCCCCTTC | CASSTRWTAPF
TRBJ1-2 | - | few | TRBV20-1 | TGCAGTGCTAGAAATGCCAGGGAGTATGGCTACACCTTC | CSARNAREYGYTF
TRBJ1-1 | - | many | TRBV29-1 | TGCAGCGTTGAGGAGATCATGAACACTGAAGCTTTCTTT | CSVEEIMNTEAFF
TRBJ2-1 | - | few | TRBV6-4 | TGTGCCAGCAGCAGAACTAGCAACTACAATGAGCAGTTCTTC | CASSRTSNYNEQFF
TRBJ2-6 | TRBD1 | few | TRBV2 | TGTGCCAGCAGTGATAGCAGGGGGCTTTCTGGGGCCAACGTCCTGACTTTC | CASSDSRGLSGANVLTF
TRBJ1-6 | TRBD1 | - | TRBV20-1 | TGCAGTGCTAGTACCGTCGACAGGGGCAGTTCACCCCTCCACTTT | CSASTVDRGSSPLHF
TRBJ2-1 | TRBD2 | many | TRBV20-1 | TGCAGTGCTAACATACTCGGGACTAGAGCCAATGAGCAGTTCTTC | CSANILGTRANEQFF
TRBJ2-2 | - | many | TRBV7-6 | TGTGCCAGCAGCCCCAGGTATCGAGGAAACACCGGGGAGCTGTTTTTT | CASSPRYRGNTGELFF
TRBJ1-6 | - | few | TRBV20-1 | TGCAGTGCTAGTGATGCGACAGACTATAATTCACCCCTCCACTTT | CSASDATDYNSPLHF
TRBJ2-2 | TRBD2 | many | TRBV20-1 | TGCAGTGCTAGAGGCGGGGGGGCCGACACCGGGGAGCTGTTTTTT | CSARGGGADTGELFF
TRBJ2-3 | - | many | TRBV4-3 | TGCGCCAGCAGCCATGGGGACGACACAGATACGCAGTATTTT | CASSHGDDTDTQYF
TRBJ2-5 | - | many | TRBV5-1 | TGCGCCAGCAGCTTTAGGCTAGAGGAGACCCAGTACTTC | CASSFRLEETQYF
TRBJ2-1 | - | many | TRBV6-2/TRBV6-3 | TGTGCCAGCAGTTATACGGGGCAAAATGAGCAGTTCTTC | CASSYTGQNEQFF
TRBJ1-3 | - | many | TRBV7-6 | TGTGCCAGCAGCTTAGCGCTCGGCCAGGGGAACACCATATATTTT | CASSLALGQGNTIYF
TRBJ2-5 | - | many | TRBV6-5 | TGTGCCAGCAGTTTCCTCAGGGGGGCAGAAGAGACCCAGTACTTC | CASSFLRGAEETQYF
TRBJ1-1 | - | many | TRBV7-2 | TGTGCCAGCAGCTTTACCGGGACGCCTGAAATGAGGATCTTT | CASSFTGTPEMRIF
TRBJ1-1 | TRBD1 | many | TRBV7-9 | TGTGCCAGCAGCATCTGGACAGGGCTCGAGAACACTGAAGCTTTCTTT | CASSIWTGLENTEAFF
TRBJ1-2 | - | few | TRBV20-1 | TGCAGTGCTAGAAGGGGACCTAACTATGGCTACACCTTC | CSARRGPNYGYTF
TRBJ2-3 | TRBD2 | many | TRBV28 | TGTGCCAGCAGTATCCTAGCGGGAGGCCCGGGGACAGATACGCAGTATTTT | CASSILAGGPGTDTQYF
TRBJ2-1 | TRBD2 | few | TRBV12-3/TRBV12-4 | TGTGCCTTCAGTTTAGGGGTTGGGACTAGCGGGGGGAGGGATGAGCAGTTCTTC | CAFSLGVGTSGGRDEQFF
TRBJ2-1 | - | many | TRBV5-6 | TGTGCCAGCAGTTTAGTCTGGAATGAGCAGTTCTTC | CASSLVWNEQFF
TRBJ2-5 | - | many | TRBV28 | TGTGCCAGCAGTTTCGGGGGGCTCGAGACCCAGTACTTC | CASSFGGLETQYF
TRBJ1-5 | - | few | TRBV19 | TGTGCCAGTAGTCCCGCCTGGAGGGAGCCCCAGCATTTT | CASSPAWREPQHF
TRBJ2-7 | - | many | TRBV15 | TGTGCCACCAGCAGTGGCTCCTACGAGCAGTACTTC | CATSSGSYEQYF
TRBJ2-1 | - | many | TRBV12-3/TRBV12-4 | TGTGCCAGCAGTTTTAGAATAGGGGCGGAAGACAATGAGCAGTTCTTC | CASSFRIGAEDNEQFF
TRBJ2-1 | TRBD2 | many | TRBV9 | TGTGCCAGCAGCGTAGCTCGGCGGGGGGCTAAGGGTGATGAGCAGTTCTTC | CASSVARRGAKGDEQFF
TRBJ2-3 | - | many | TRBV5-1 | TGCGCCAGCAGCTTCTCTGGAGGGACATATACGCAGTATTTT | CASSFSGGTYTQYF
TRBJ1-1 | TRBD1 | many | TRBV28 | TGTGCCACCTTGGACAGGGTGAACACTGAAGCTTTCTTT | CATLDRVNTEAFF
TRBJ2-3 | TRBD2 | many | TRBV29-1 | TGCAGCGTTGCGCCTAGCGGGAGCACAGATACGCAGTATTTT | CSVAPSGSTDTQYF
TRBJ1-5 | TRBD1 | many | TRBV5-1 | TGCGCCAGCAGCTTTGCCCCAACAGGGGCGCAGGTTTCGCCCCAGCATTTT | CASSFAPTGAQVSPQHF
TRBJ1-2 | TRBD1 | many | TRBV24-1 | TGTGCCACCAGTGACCGTGACAGGGTCTATGGCTACACCTTC | CATSDRDRVYGYTF
TRBJ2-7 | - | many | TRBV9 | TGTGCCAGCAGCGCCGGGACTTCTTTCGCCCTGTACGAGCAGTACTTC | CASSAGTSFALYEQYF
TRBJ2-1 | - | many | TRBV12-3/TRBV12-4 | TGTGCCAGCACAACGAGCGCCAGCGGAAGCTCCTACAATGAGCAGTTCTTC | CASTTSASGSSYNEQFF
TRBJ2-2 | TRBD1 | many | TRBV5-1 | TGCGCCAGCAGCTTGGCCGGGACAGGTGCGGCCGGGGAGCTGTTTTTT | CASSLAGTGAAGELFF
TRBJ2-2 | - | many | TRBV29-1 | TGCAGCGTCGGCAGATTCGGGGGCGCGGACACCGGGGAGCTGTTTTTT | CSVGRFGGADTGELFF
TRBJ2-3 | TRBD2 | many | TRBV6-2/TRBV6-3 | TGTGCCAGCAGTTACTCGATAGCGGGAGGGCCACGTACGCAGTATTTT | CASSYSIAGGPRTQYF
TRBJ1-5 | - | many | TRBV6-5 | TGTGCCAGCAGTTACAAGGCCCCGGGAGGCAATCAGCCCCAGCATTTT | CASSYKAPGGNQPQHF
TRBJ2-7 | - | - | TRBV7-2 | TGTGCCAGCAGCTTAGTGGAGTTCCCCTACGAGCAGTACTTC | CASSLVEFPYEQYF
TRBJ2-2 | - | many | TRBV12-3/TRBV12-4 | TGTGCCAGCAGTTTCGGACTCATTAGGGAGCTGTTTTTT | CASSFGLIRELFF
TRBJ2-5 | TRBD2 | many | TRBV28 | TGTGCCAGCAGTTTTCCTAGCGGGAGAGAGACCCAGTACTTC | CASSFPSGRETQYF
TRBJ2-4 | - | - | TRBV7-3 | TGTGCCAGCAGCCCCTCCGGGGGCGGAAACATTCAGTACTTC | CASSPSGGGNIQYF
TRBJ2-3 | - | many | TRBV20-1 | TGCAGTGCTGCCTCGCCCACAGATACGCAGTATTTT | CSAASPTDTQYF
TRBJ2-7 | TRBD1 | many | TRBV7-9 | TGTGCCAGCAGCTTACCACAGGGGGCCGTCGAGCAGTACTTC | CASSLPQGAVEQYF
TRBJ2-3 | TRBD1 | many | TRBV5-1 | TGCGCCAGCAGCTTGGACTGGGGGACAGTCCAATATACGCAGTATTTT | CASSLDWGTVQYTQYF
TRBJ2-3 | - | few | TRBV18 | TGTGCCAGCTCACCTCCTTCGGACTATTATACGCAGTATTTT | CASSPPSDYYTQYF